The 29 T cell receptor beta chains listed next were all sequenced from one sample in a study of cytomegalovirus exposure and HLA in healthy donors. The PCR was carried out with 60 Vbeta primers and 13 Jbeta primers. TCRdb's table, derived via immunoSEQ multiplex PCR, lists solely in-frame clones and lacks some. The sample has 100,000 to 150,000 clones; 75% to 90% are singletons. The sequenced material came from PBMCs. Receptor source: a man aged 40-49 years in good health and CMV-seronegative.

This chain uses TRBV5-1 with TRBJ1-1; the D is unclear. CDR3 size: 14 residues. CDR1 is SGHRS and CDR2 is YFSETQ in the germline V gene. The V and J ends lost 4 bases and 3 bases respectively, with 13 bases between them. For the CDR3, the DNA is TGCGCCAGCAGCCCCGAGGGATGGGACACTGAAGCTTTCTTT. Amino acid sequence: CASSPEGWDTEAFF.

The rearrangement joins TRBV7-6 to TRBJ2-2; 8 bases align to TRBD2. CDR1 is SGHVS, CDR2 FNYEAQ, per germline. V was pared by 0 bases and J by 0 bases, with 6 bases of the junction left unmatched. This CDR3 spans 18 amino acids. CDR3 in DNA: TGTGCCAGCAGCTTAGCCCCGGGGGGGTCCGCGAACACCGGGGAGCTGTTTTTT. It specifies CASSLAPGGSANTGELFF.

About this clone itself: Within the sample, other DNA sequences also encode this same CDR3. The rearrangement links TRBV9 to TRBJ2-7; 9 nucleotides align to TRBD2. CDR3 size: 15 residues. Per germline, CDR1 SGDLS and CDR2 YYNGEE. J was trimmed by 0 bases and V by 0 bases; bases with no gene match: 1. CDR3 sequence: CASSVGTSVSYEQYF. DNA for the CDR3: TGTGCCAGCAGCGTAGGGACTAGCGTCTCCTACGAGCAGTACTTC.

The sample holds one count of this clone. DNA of the CDR3: TGTGCCATCAGTGCAGGGCCCAATCAGCCCCAGCATTTT. It specifies CAISAGPNQPQHF. The chain combines TRBV10-3 with TRBJ1-5; D is possibly TRBD1 (5 bases). The CDR3 has 13 residues. V was pared by 4 bases and J by 3 bases, with 7 bases between. Germline V lookup: CDR1 ENHRY, CDR2 SYGVKD.

The CDR3 DNA follows: TGTGCCAGCAGCTTAGACACTTTTAGACCGGGACAGTGGAATGGCTACACCTTC. It is translated as CASSLDTFRPGQWNGYTF. V is TRBV7-2 and J is TRBJ1-2, with 7 bases identical to TRBD1. The V and J ends lost 1 base and 6 bases, in that order; junction bases with no gene match: 17. The germline CDR1 and CDR2 sequences are SGHTA and FQGNSA. CDR3 length equals 18 residues.

The chain joins TRBV9 to TRBJ1-5; D gene unclear. Germline CDR1 SGDLS, CDR2 YYNGEE. V was cut by 0 bases and J by 4 bases, with 5 bases left in between. CDR3 length: 13 amino acids. This CDR3 reads CASSVGPNQPQHF. The CDR3 DNA sequence: TGTGCCAGCAGCGTAGGGCCTAATCAGCCCCAGCATTTT.

J is TRBJ2-5 and V is TRBV7-2, with TRBD2 identical over 13 bases. Germline values: CDR1 SGHTA, CDR2 FQGNSA. CDR3 length: 17 amino acids. V shed 5 bases and J 4 bases; nucleotides not matched to a gene: 10. This CDR3 reads CASSTNRLAGGSETQYF. For the CDR3, the DNA is TGTGCCAGCAGCACAAACCGACTAGCGGGAGGATCAGAGACCCAGTACTTC.

This chain connects TRBV29-1 to TRBJ1-2; D call uncertain. This CDR3 comprises 14 residues. The V end lost 6 bases, the J end lost 2 bases, and 16 bases lay between the germline ends. Germline V gene sequence: CDR1 SQVTM, CDR2 ANQGSEA. The CDR3 nucleotides are TGCAGCGTCGGCCATGATCGGCGGAACTATGGCTACACCTTC. Encoded protein: CSVGHDRRNYGYTF.

The table lists this clone with a count of one. The chain carries TRBV28 and TRBJ1-1; 8 bases fit TRBD1. There are 17 residues in the CDR3. From germline, CDR1 is MDHEN and CDR2 SYDVKM. The V and J ends lost 5 bases and 1 base, in that order; junction bases with no gene match: 12. CDR3 protein: CASSPPTGAWENTEAFF. The CDR3 DNA sequence: TGTGCCAGCAGTCCACCGACAGGGGCCTGGGAGAACACTGAAGCTTTCTTT.

This sequence joins TRBV2 and TRBJ1-3; no firm D call. The V gene's germline CDR1 is SNHLY and CDR2 FYNNEI. CDR3 length equals 16 residues. V shed 5 bases and J shed 3 bases, with 17 bases lying between them. CDR3: CASSPPARQRGNTIYF. The CDR3 bases are TGTGCCAGCAGTCCCCCGGCGCGGCAGCGTGGAAACACCATATATTTT.

This chain uses TRBV2 with TRBJ2-5, with 9 bases lining up with TRBD1. CDR1 is SNHLY, CDR2 FYNNEI, per germline. The ends lost 4 bases at V and 7 bases at J; junction bases unmatched: 4. The CDR3 runs 13 residues. The CDR3 sequence is CASSVVTGGTQYF. The CDR3 DNA follows: TGTGCCAGCAGTGTGGTGACAGGGGGGACCCAGTACTTC.

This sequence joins TRBV29-1 and TRBJ2-1, with a tentative D call TRBD2 (6 bases). The CDR3 spans 11 residues. The V gene lost 7 bases and the J gene lost 9 bases, with 13 bases spanning the gap. CDR1 SQVTM and CDR2 ANQGSEA come from the germline V gene. CDR3 amino acids: CSANRGGEQFF. The DNA for the CDR3 is TGCAGCGCCAATCGGGGAGGTGAGCAGTTCTTC.

The chain uses TRBV5-1 and TRBJ1-1, with a weak D call TRBD1 (6 bases). Germline CDR1 SGHRS, CDR2 YFSETQ. Between the trimmed V and J ends, which lost 4 bases and 3 bases, there was a span of 19 bases. This CDR3 comprises 16 residues. The CDR3 sequence: CASSEWSGAGDTEAFF. In DNA form, the CDR3 reads TGCGCCAGCAGCGAATGGTCAGGGGCGGGGGACACTGAAGCTTTCTTT.

This clone was observed at least ten times. This rearrangement joins TRBV6-1 to TRBJ1-2; 9 bases are a match to TRBD1. Germline values: CDR1 MNHNS, CDR2 SASEGT. The V and J ends lost 1 base and 1 base, in that order; junction bases with no gene match: 1. The CDR3 totals 15 residues. The CDR3 here is CASSEETGGNYGYTF. CDR3 sequence (DNA): TGTGCCAGCAGTGAAGAGACAGGGGGTAACTATGGCTACACCTTC.

V is TRBV30 and J is TRBJ1-4; D remains ambiguous. Trimming stripped 3 bases from V and 6 bases from J, with 11 bases between. The CDR3 runs 13 residues. Germline V gives CDR1 GTSNPN, CDR2 SVGIG (reference sequence). The CDR3 nucleotides are TGTGCCTGGAGAGTAAAGGGAGATGAAAAACTGTTTTTT. The encoded protein is CAWRVKGDEKLFF.

This clone occurred once. The chain recombines TRBV18 with TRBJ2-7; 7 bases agree with TRBD1. The germline V gene has CDR1 KGHSH and CDR2 LQKENI. The CDR3 extends over 16 amino acids. V was clipped by 1 base and J by 6 bases; unmatched bases: 12. Written as DNA, the CDR3 is TGTGCCAGCTCACCACTAGACAGGGTTGGTTCGGCCGAGCAGTACTTC. Its translation: CASSPLDRVGSAEQYF.

The J gene is TRBJ2-7, the V gene TRBV5-1, with 8 bases lining up with TRBD2. The V segment lost 2 bases and the J segment 0 bases; nucleotides outside the gene matches: 1. Germline assignment: CDR1 SGHRS and CDR2 YFSETQ. The CDR3 sequence is 14 residues long. The CDR3 sequence: CASSFGGGSYEQYF. Written as DNA, the CDR3 is TGCGCCAGCAGCTTCGGGGGGGGCTCCTACGAGCAGTACTTC.

J is TRBJ2-5 and V is TRBV5-5, with D perhaps matching TRBD2 (5 bases). Germline V gene sequence: CDR1 SGHKS, CDR2 YYEKEE (reference sequence). The CDR3 contains 13 residues. Trimming shortened V by 2 bases and J by 5 bases, and 10 bases separated the two germline ends. CDR3 nucleotides: TGTGCCAGCAGCTTTTACGGCGGGGAGACCCAGTACTTC. Translated, it gives CASSFYGGETQYF.

For the CDR3, the DNA is TGTGCCAGCAGTTTGCAGGTAGCGGGAGCTTACGAGCAGTACTTC. It yields the protein CASSLQVAGAYEQYF. The V and J genes are TRBV27 and TRBJ2-5; 9 bases fit TRBD2. The last part of the DNA fits TRBJ2-7 better; the J call may be wrong. Germline CDR1 is MNHEY and CDR2 is SMNVEV (reference sequence). This CDR3 comprises 15 residues.

The chain links TRBV9 to TRBJ2-2; 8 nucleotides match TRBD2. After removal of 3 bases from V and 6 bases from J, the junction contained 19 bases not matched to a gene. The CDR3 spans 19 residues. Germline assignment: CDR1 SGDLS and CDR2 YYNGEE. DNA for the CDR3: TGTGCCAGCAGCGGCGGGACTAGATACACCTATAGCGATCCCGGGGAGCTGTTTTTT. It yields the protein CASSGGTRYTYSDPGELFF.

The rearrangement joins TRBV9 to TRBJ2-1, with 10 bases fitting TRBD1. The CDR3 contains 15 residues. Trimming at V came to 1 base and at J to 7 bases, leaving 5 bases not matched to a gene. CDR1 is SGDLS, CDR2 YYNGEE, per germline. CDR3 residues: CASSVSRTGGNEQFF. The CDR3 region has the DNA TGTGCCAGCAGCGTAAGTCGGACAGGGGGGAATGAGCAGTTCTTC. Full variable domain (remainder filled in from reference TRBV9 and TRBJ2-1): DSGVTQTPKHLITATGQRVTLRCSPRSGDLSVYWYQQSLDQGLQFLIQYYNGEERAKGNILERFSAQQFPDLHSELNLSSLELGDSALYFCASSVSRTGGNEQFFGPGTRLTVL.

The chain employs TRBV5-8 and TRBJ2-1; D possibly corresponds to TRBD1 (5 bases). CDR1 and CDR2 (germline): SGHTS, YDEGEE. The CDR3 spans 15 residues. Trimming shortened V by 6 bases and J by 2 bases, and 15 bases separated the two germline ends. The CDR3 sequence: CASTSVGAAYNEQFF. CDR3 nucleotides: TGTGCCAGCACCTCGGTTGGGGCGGCCTACAATGAGCAGTTCTTC.

The V and J genes are TRBV4-3 and TRBJ1-1, with D tentatively TRBD1 (5 bases). Germline values: CDR1 LGHNA, CDR2 YSLEER. CDR3 length: 14 residues. Trimming stripped 0 bases from V and 4 bases from J, with 9 bases between. The CDR3 DNA reads as TGCGCCAGCAGCCAAGAGAATAGGGGCACTGAAGCTTTCTTT. This translates into CASSQENRGTEAFF.

This sequence joins TRBV9 and TRBJ2-3; D may be TRBD2 (5 bases). This CDR3 is built from 15 residues. Germline-derived CDR1 and CDR2 are SGDLS and YYNGEE. Trimming took 3 bases from V and 0 from J, leaving 11 bases between them. The CDR3 DNA sequence: TGTGCCAGCAGCGCAGCGGAACTCAGCACAGATACGCAGTATTTT. Translating gives CASSAAELSTDTQYF. The variable domain in full, with the rest retrieved from reference TRBV9 and TRBJ2-3, is DSGVTQTPKHLITATGQRVTLRCSPRSGDLSVYWYQQSLDQGLQFLIQYYNGEERAKGNILERFSAQQFPDLHSELNLSSLELGDSALYFCASSAAELSTDTQYFGPGTRLTVL.

This clone showed up just once. One end of the junction is discordant with germline, which a read error may explain. The chain is built from TRBV29-1 and TRBJ1-2; D unclear. CDR3 length: 10 amino acids. Per the germline V gene, CDR1 is SQVTM and CDR2 is ANQGSEA. The CDR3 reads CSVEDARGDF. CDR3 bases: TGCAGCGTTGAAGATGCCAGAGGAGACTTC.

V and J are TRBV6-1 and TRBJ2-5, with D uncertain. The CDR3 covers 14 residues. CDR1 is MNHNS and CDR2 is SASEGT in the germline V gene. With 6 bases removed from V and 5 bases from J, the gap between germline ends came to 16 bases. In DNA form, the CDR3 reads TGTGCCAGCAGCCCGACCCAGCGAGCGGAGACCCAGTACTTC. Translated: CASSPTQRAETQYF.

This clone was observed a single time. The rearrangement uses TRBV2 and TRBJ1-4; the match to TRBD1 covers 9 bases. Germline CDR1 is SNHLY and CDR2 is FYNNEI. The CDR3 length is 13 residues. Trimming at V came to 7 bases and at J to 7 bases, leaving 4 bases not matched to a gene. The CDR3 region is CASTGTGIEKLFF. As DNA, the CDR3 is TGTGCCAGCACCGGGACAGGGATTGAAAAACTGTTTTTT.

The chain is built from TRBV5-1 and TRBJ2-2, with TRBD1 identical over 7 bases. After removal of 4 bases from V and 5 bases from J, the junction contained 8 bases not matched to a gene. This CDR3 is 15 amino acids long. The germline gives CDR1 SGHRS, CDR2 YFSETQ. The CDR3 DNA is TGCGCCAGCAGCCAGAGACAGGGTATGACCGGGGAGCTGTTTTTT. This sequence encodes CASSQRQGMTGELFF.

This chain joins TRBV29-1 and TRBJ1-2; TRBD1 might be the D (6 bases). CDR3 length equals 14 residues. Trimming took 5 bases from V and 0 from J, leaving 13 bases between them. CDR1 is SQVTM, CDR2 ANQGSEA, per germline. The CDR3 here is CSVNRDTSNYGYTF. Written as DNA, the CDR3 is TGCAGCGTTAACCGGGACACCTCTAACTATGGCTACACCTTC.